One sample yielded the 8 T cell receptor beta chains listed below, sequenced in a study of identical twins. A single record per CDR3 protein comes from TCRdb applying MiXCR to the 5' RACE reads. The table lists approximately 230,000 distinct CDR3 sequences, 5% to 7% of them singletons, with approximately 14% in the top ten. These records were also assigned to another study, of T cells expressing NK-cell markers.

Sequenced sample: CD8+ T cells sorted from blood. The source of these receptors is a woman between 18 and 30 years old in good health.

This clonotype was counted only a few times. V and J are TRBV7-9 and TRBJ1-2; 7 nucleotides agree with TRBD1. The CDR3 is 15 residues long. V shed 4 bases and J 1 base; nucleotides not matched to a gene: 6. The germline gives CDR1 SEHNR, CDR2 FQNEAQ (reference sequence). CDR3 in amino acids: CASSSRTGLNYGYTF. As DNA, the CDR3 is TGTGCCAGCAGCTCCCGGACAGGCCTTAACTATGGCTACACCTTC.

This clonotype was observed a few times. The chain combines TRBV7-9 with TRBJ2-1, with 8 bases lining up with TRBD2. The CDR3 consists of 15 residues. Germline loops: CDR1 SEHNR, CDR2 FQNEAQ (reference sequence). Trimming removed 5 bases from V and 1 base from J; junction bases left unmatched: 4. CDR3 bases: TGTGCCAGCAGCCGAACTAGCGGATCCTACAATGAGCAGTTCTTC. Protein sequence: CASSRTSGSYNEQFF.

This clonotype was seen more than once but under ten times. V usage is TRBV3-1 and J usage is TRBJ2-1; TRBD2 might be the D (7 bases). The CDR3 has 14 residues. Trimming removed 6 bases at V and 6 bases at J, with 15 bases between. The germline CDR1 and CDR2 sequences are LGHDT and YNNKEL (reference sequence). The CDR3 loop is CASRGGLRRNEQFF. The DNA for the CDR3 is TGTGCCAGCAGGGGGGGGCTACGTCGCAATGAGCAGTTCTTC.

This clonotype was observed a handful of times. The chain joins TRBV19 to TRBJ1-2; 7 nucleotides line up with TRBD1. With V trimmed by 11 bases and J by 4 bases, 10 bases remained unmatched. From germline, CDR1 is LNHDA and CDR2 SQIVND (reference sequence). The CDR3 runs 13 residues. The CDR3: CAAGGGLLYGYTF. The CDR3 coding sequence is TGTGCCGCAGGAGGGGGCCTTCTCTATGGCTACACCTTC.

Concerning this clonotype itself: At one boundary the junction diverges from the germline segment, which might be a read error. The chain combines TRBV2 with TRBJ2-3, with 14 bases fitting TRBD2. Germline V gene lookup returns CDR1 SNHLY and CDR2 FYNNEI. The CDR3 spans 15 residues. This CDR3 reads CASSEGTSGGDTQYF. The DNA for the CDR3 is TGTGCCAGCAGCGAAGGGACTAGCGGGGGCGATACGCAGTATTTT.

V is TRBV7-9 and J is TRBJ2-5, with 9 bases identical to TRBD2. Germline CDR1 reads SEHNR; CDR2 reads FQNEAQ (reference sequence). V dropped 5 bases and J dropped 4; count of bases not matched to a gene: 14. The CDR3 is 17 amino acids. The CDR3 region has the DNA TGTGCCAGCAGCCCCGCGGGACTAGCACTATCGGGAGAGACCCAGTACTTC. This encodes CASSPAGLALSGETQYF.

V gene TRBV19 combines with J gene TRBJ2-7; a possible D gene is TRBD2 (6 bases). Trimming removed 5 bases from V and 6 bases from J, with 23 bases in between. The CDR3 totals 16 residues. Germline V gene data show CDR1 as LNHDA and CDR2 as SQIVND (reference sequence). CDR3 sequence: CASSLLPGTVWSEQYF. The CDR3 region has the DNA TGTGCCAGTAGTCTCCTGCCCGGGACTGTGTGGAGCGAGCAGTACTTC.

The rearrangement links TRBV13 to TRBJ1-1; TRBD1 matches 8 bases. Germline lookup yields CDR1 PRHDT and CDR2 FYEKMQ (reference sequence). This CDR3 contains 14 residues. The V gene end was trimmed by 5 bases and the J gene end by 1 base; junction bases not matched to a gene: 3. The CDR3 DNA reads as TGTGCCAGCAGCGAGGGGACAGGGAACACTGAAGCTTTCTTT. It codes for CASSEGTGNTEAFF. The full variable domain, completed using reference TRBV13 and TRBJ1-1, is AAGVIQSPRHLIKEKRETATLKCYPIPRHDTVYWYQQGPGQDPQFLISFYEKMQSDKGSIPDRFSAQQFSDYHSELNMSSLELGDSALYFCASSEGTGNTEAFFGQGTRLTVV.